This T cell receptor (beta chain) was recovered during a study of blood T cell repertoires in COVID-19. As for the study in general: Acute and convalescent COVID-19 samples came from the United States, Italy and Spain. The cDNA or gDNA used as material had been derived from T cells, B-cell-depleted T cells, or PBMCs.

In the study's own analysis: Estimation of nucleated cell counts relied on the amplification of reference gene primers. This table comes from immunoSEQ multiplex PCR, and its TCRdb copy is limited to in-frame clones, with some not included. Clone size and V and J calls were adopted from that table, with D and trimming inferred from the DNA. The sample holds roughly 290,000 clones; approximately 90% are singletons and the top ten take approximately 6.8%. V was cut by 5 bases and J by 0 bases, with 7 bases left in between. Germline V gene data show CDR1 as SEHNR and CDR2 as FQNEAQ (reference sequence). The CDR3 has 14 amino acids.

This rearrangement joins TRBV7-9 to TRBJ1-4; D gene uncertain. Sequenced input: peripheral blood. The origin of this receptor is a woman aged 25 to 45 with COVID-19, enrolled during active disease. The CDR3 spells CASSLLATNEKLFF. The CDR3 DNA is TGTGCCAGCAGCCTGTTAGCAACTAATGAAAAACTGTTTTTT.